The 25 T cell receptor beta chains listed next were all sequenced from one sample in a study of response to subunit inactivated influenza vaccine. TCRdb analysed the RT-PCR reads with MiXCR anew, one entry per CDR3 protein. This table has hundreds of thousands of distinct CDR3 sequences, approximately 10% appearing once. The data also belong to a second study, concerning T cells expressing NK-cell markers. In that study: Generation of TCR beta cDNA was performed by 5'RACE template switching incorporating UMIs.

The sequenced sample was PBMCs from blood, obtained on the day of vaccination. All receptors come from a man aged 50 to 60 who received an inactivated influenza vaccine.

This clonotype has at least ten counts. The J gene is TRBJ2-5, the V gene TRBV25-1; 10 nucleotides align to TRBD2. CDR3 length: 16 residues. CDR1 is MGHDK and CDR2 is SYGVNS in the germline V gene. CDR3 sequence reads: CASQRGGKQEGKTQYF. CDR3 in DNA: TGTGCTAGTCAGCGGGGGGGTAAACAGGAAGGGAAGACCCAGTACTTC.

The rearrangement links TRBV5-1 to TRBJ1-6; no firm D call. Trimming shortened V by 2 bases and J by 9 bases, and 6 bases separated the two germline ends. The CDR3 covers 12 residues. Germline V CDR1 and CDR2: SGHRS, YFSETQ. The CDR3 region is CASSFTGSPLHF. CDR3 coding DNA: TGCGCCAGCAGCTTTACGGGTTCACCCCTCCACTTT.

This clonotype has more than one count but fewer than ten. The CDR3 here is CASSSGTSGGPNTGELFF. The CDR3 DNA sequence: TGTGCCAGCAGCTCCGGGACTAGCGGGGGCCCGAACACCGGGGAGCTGTTTTTT. The chain uses TRBV12-3 or TRBV12-4 and TRBJ2-2, with TRBD2 identical over 14 bases. V gave up 6 bases and J gave up 0 bases; unmatched junction bases: 6. The length of the CDR3 is 18 residues.

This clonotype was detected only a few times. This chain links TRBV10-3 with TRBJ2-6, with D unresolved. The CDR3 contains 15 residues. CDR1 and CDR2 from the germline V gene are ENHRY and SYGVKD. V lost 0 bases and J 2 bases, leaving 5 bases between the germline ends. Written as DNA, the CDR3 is TGTGCCATCAGTGAGTCCTGGACTGGGGCCAACGTCCTGACTTTC. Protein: CAISESWTGANVLTF.

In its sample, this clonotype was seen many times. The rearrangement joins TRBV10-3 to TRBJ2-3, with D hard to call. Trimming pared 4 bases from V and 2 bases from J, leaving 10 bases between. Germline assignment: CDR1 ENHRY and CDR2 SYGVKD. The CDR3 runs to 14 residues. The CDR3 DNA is TGTGCCATCAGTGGAGCAGGTTTCACAGATACGCAGTATTTT. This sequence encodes CAISGAGFTDTQYF.

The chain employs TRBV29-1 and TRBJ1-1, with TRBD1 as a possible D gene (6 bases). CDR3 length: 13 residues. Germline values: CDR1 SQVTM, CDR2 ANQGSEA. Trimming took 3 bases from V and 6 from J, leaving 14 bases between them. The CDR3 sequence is CSVELQGGAEAFF. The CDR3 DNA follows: TGCAGCGTTGAGTTACAGGGTGGCGCTGAAGCTTTCTTT.

In DNA, the CDR3 is TGTGCCAGCAGTCCTAGCGGGGTTTACGAGCAGTACTTC. It specifies CASSPSGVYEQYF. The V call is TRBV27, the J call TRBJ2-7; 9 positions match TRBD2. The CDR3 is made up of 13 amino acids. Looked up from germline, CDR1 is MNHEY and CDR2 is SMNVEV (reference sequence). The V gene end was trimmed by 5 bases and the J gene end by 4 bases; junction bases not matched to a gene: 3.

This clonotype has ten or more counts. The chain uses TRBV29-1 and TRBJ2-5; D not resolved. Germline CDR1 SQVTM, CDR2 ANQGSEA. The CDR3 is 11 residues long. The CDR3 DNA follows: TGCAGTTGCCTGGCCCAAGAGACCCAGTACTTC. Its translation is CSCLAQETQYF.

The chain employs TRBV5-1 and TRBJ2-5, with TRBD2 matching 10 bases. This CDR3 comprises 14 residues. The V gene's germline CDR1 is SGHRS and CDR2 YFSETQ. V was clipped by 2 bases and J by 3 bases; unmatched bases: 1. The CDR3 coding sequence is TGCGCCAGCAGCTTTCTAGCGGGAGAAGAGACCCAGTACTTC. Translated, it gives CASSFLAGEETQYF.

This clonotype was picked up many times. CDR3: CASSLNGGRCYF. In DNA form, the CDR3 reads TGTGCCAGCAGCCTAAACGGTGGCCGGTGCTACTTC. The V and J genes are TRBV3-1 and TRBJ2-7; D unresolved. Germline V gene data show CDR1 as LGHDT and CDR2 as YNNKEL (reference sequence). The CDR3 is 12 amino acids. V was cut by 4 bases and J by 13 bases, with 17 bases left in between.

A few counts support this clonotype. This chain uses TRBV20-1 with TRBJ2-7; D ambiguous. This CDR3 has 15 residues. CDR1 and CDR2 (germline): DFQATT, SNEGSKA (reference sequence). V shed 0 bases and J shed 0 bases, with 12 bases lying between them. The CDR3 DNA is TGCAGTGCTAGAGATTCGGATAGTATCTCCTACGAGCAGTACTTC. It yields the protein CSARDSDSISYEQYF.

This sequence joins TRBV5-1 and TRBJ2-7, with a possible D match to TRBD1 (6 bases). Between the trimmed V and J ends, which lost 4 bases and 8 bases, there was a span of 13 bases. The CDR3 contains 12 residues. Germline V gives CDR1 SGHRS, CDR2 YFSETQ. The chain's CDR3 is CASSISGDQQYF. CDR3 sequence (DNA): TGCGCCAGCAGCATCTCAGGGGATCAGCAGTACTTC.

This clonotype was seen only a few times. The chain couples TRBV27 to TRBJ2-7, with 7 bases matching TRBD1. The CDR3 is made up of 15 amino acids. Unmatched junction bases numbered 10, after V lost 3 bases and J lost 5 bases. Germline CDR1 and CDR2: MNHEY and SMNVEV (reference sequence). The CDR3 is CASSFSVTGWDEQYF. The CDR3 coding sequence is TGTGCCAGCAGTTTTTCCGTGACAGGGTGGGACGAGCAGTACTTC.

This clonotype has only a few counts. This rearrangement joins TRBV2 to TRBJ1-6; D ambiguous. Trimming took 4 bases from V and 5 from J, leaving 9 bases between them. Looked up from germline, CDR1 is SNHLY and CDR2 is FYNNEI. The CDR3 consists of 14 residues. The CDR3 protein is CASSVSANNSPLHF. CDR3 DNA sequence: TGTGCCAGCAGTGTTTCAGCAAATAATTCACCCCTCCACTTT.

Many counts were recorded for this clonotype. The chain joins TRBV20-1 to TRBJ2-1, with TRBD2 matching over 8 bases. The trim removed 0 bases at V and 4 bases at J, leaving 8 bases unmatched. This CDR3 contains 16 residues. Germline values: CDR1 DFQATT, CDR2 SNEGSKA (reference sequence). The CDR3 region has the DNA TGCAGTGCTAGAGATACGGGGGGGCTAGGATACAATGAGCAGTTCTTC. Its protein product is CSARDTGGLGYNEQFF.

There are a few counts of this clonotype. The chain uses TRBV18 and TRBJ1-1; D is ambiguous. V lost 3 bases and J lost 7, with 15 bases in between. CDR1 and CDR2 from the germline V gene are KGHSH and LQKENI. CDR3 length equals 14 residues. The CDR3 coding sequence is TGTGCCAGCTCACCGTTCGCCAGATTGAATGAAGCTTTCTTT. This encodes CASSPFARLNEAFF.

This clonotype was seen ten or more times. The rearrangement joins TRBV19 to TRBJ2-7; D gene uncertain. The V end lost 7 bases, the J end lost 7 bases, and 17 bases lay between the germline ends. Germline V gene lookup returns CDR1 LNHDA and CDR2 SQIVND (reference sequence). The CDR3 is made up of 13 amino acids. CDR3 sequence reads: CASTGPERSEQYF. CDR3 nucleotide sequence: TGTGCCAGTACCGGGCCCGAAAGGAGTGAGCAGTACTTC.

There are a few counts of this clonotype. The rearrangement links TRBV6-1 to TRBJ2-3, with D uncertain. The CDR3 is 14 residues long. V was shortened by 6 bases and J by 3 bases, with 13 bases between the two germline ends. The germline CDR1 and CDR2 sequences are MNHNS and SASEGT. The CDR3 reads CASRSGPITDTQYF. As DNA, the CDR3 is TGTGCCAGCAGATCCGGACCAATTACAGATACGCAGTATTTT.

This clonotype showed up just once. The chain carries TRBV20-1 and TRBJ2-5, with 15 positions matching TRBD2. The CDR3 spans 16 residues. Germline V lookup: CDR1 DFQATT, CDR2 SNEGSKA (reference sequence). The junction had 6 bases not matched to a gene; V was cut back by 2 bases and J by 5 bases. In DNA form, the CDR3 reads TGCAGTGCTAGAAGCGGACTAGCGGGAGGGTGGGAGACCCAGTACTTC. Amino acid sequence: CSARSGLAGGWETQYF.

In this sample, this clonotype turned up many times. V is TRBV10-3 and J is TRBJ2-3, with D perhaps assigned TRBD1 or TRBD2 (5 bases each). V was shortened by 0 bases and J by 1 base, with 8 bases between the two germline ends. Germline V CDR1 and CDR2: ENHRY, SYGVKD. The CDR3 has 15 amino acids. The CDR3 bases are TGTGCCATCAGTGAGTCGAGGGGAGGCACAGATACGCAGTATTTT. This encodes CAISESRGGTDTQYF.

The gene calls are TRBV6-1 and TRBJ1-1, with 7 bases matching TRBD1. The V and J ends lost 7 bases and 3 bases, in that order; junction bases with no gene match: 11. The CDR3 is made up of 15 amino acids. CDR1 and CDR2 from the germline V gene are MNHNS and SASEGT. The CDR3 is CASIRQGSWHTEAFF. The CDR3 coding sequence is TGTGCCAGCATCCGACAGGGTTCTTGGCACACTGAAGCTTTCTTT.

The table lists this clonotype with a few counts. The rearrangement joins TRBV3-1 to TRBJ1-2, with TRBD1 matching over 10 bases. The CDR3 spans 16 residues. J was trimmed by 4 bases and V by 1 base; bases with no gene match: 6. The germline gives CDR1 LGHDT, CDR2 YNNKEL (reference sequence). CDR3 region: CASSQGTDRGTYGYTF. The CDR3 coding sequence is TGTGCCAGCAGCCAAGGTACGGACAGGGGGACCTATGGCTACACCTTC.

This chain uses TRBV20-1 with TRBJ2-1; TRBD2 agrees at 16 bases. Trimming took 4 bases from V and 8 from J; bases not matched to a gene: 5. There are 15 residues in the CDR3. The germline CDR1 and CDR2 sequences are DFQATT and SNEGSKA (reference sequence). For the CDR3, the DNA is TGCAGTGCTAAACCTGGGACTAGCGGGGGGGATGAGCAGTTCTTC. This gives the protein CSAKPGTSGGDEQFF.

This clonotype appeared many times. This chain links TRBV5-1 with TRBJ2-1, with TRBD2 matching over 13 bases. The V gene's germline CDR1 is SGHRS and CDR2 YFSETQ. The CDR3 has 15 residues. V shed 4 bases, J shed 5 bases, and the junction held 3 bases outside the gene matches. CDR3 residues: CASSRGLAGNNEQFF. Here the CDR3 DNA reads TGCGCCAGCAGCCGGGGACTAGCGGGGAACAATGAGCAGTTCTTC.

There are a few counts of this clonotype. The CDR3 DNA is TGTGCCAGCAAAAAGGCGAACACTGAAGCTTTCTTT. Its translation: CASKKANTEAFF. V gene TRBV6-6 combines with J gene TRBJ1-1, with unresolved D. This CDR3 has 12 amino acids. Germline V gives CDR1 MNHNY, CDR2 SVGAGI (reference sequence). V was pared by 7 bases and J by 1 base, with 7 bases between.